The 3 T cell receptor beta chains in this list originate from one sample, sequenced in a study of vaccination and CD4 T cells after COVID-19. CD4+ T cells that had been cultured provided DNA sequenced with the Oncomine TCR Beta short-read assay. TCRdb redid the calling of the PCR reads with MiXCR, one entry per CDR3 protein. Of under 20,000 distinct CDR3 sequences in the sample, about 54% are singletons; the top ten hold around 30%. Treatment described: roughly 11-day PBMC culture with coronavirus spike peptide pools or control peptides (ViraFEST assay). Their cognate antigens are unknown. The source was cultured CD4+ T cells from blood, collected after SARS-CoV-2 vaccination. These receptors were taken from a human donor with COVID-19.

The genes are TRBV6-1 and TRBJ2-7; possibly TRBD1 for D (6 bases). Per the germline V gene, CDR1 is MNHNS and CDR2 is SASEGT. V lost 4 bases and J lost 2, with 12 bases in between. The CDR3 runs to 14 residues. CDR3 coding DNA: TGTGCCAGCAGTGGAAGGACAGCGACCTACGAGCAGTACTTC. This encodes CASSGRTATYEQYF.

The chain joins TRBV6-2 or TRBV6-3 to TRBJ1-5, with a tentative D call TRBD1 (5 bases). Germline V gives CDR1 MNHEY, CDR2 SVGEGT. The CDR3 has 14 amino acids. The V and J ends lost 7 bases and 9 bases respectively, with 19 bases between them. This chain's CDR3 is CASTPGTDRPPQHF. The CDR3 bases are TGTGCCAGCACCCCGGGGACGGACCGTCCGCCCCAGCATTTT.

This clonotype came up a few times. The V and J genes are TRBV7-8 and TRBJ2-3; 10 positions match TRBD1. V shed 4 bases and J 4 bases; nucleotides not matched to a gene: 8. The CDR3 consists of 16 residues. Germline V gene sequence: CDR1 SGHVS, CDR2 FQNEAQ. CDR3 in DNA: TGTGCCAGCAGCTCGCCCGGGACAGGGGCATCAGATACGCAGTATTTT. This sequence encodes CASSSPGTGASDTQYF.